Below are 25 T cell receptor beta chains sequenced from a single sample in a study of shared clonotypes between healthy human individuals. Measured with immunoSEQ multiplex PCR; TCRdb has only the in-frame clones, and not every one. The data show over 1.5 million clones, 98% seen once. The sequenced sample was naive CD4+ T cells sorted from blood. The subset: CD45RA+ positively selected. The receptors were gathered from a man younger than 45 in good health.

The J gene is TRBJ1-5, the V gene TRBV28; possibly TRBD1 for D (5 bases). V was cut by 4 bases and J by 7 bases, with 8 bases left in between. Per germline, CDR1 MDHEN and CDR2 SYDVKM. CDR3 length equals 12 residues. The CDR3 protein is CASSSGMQPQHF. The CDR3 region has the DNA TGTGCCAGCAGTTCAGGGATGCAGCCCCAGCATTTT.

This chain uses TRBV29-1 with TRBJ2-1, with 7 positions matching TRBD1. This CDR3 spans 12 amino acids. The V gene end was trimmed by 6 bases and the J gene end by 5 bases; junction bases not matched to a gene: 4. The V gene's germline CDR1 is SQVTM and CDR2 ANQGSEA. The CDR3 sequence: CSVRDSHNEQFF. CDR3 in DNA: TGCAGCGTCCGGGACAGTCACAATGAGCAGTTCTTC.

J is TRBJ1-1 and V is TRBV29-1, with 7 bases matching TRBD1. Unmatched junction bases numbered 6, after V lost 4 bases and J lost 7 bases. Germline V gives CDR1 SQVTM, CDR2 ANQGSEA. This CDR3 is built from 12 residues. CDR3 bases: TGCAGCGTTGGGACAGGATCAGGTGAAGCTTTCTTT. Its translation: CSVGTGSGEAFF.

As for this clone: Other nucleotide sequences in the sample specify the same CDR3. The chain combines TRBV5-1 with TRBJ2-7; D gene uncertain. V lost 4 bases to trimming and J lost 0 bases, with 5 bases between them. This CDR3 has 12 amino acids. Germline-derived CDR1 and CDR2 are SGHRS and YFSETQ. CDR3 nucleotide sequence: TGCGCCAGCAGCGCGAGCTCCTACGAGCAGTACTTC. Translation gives CASSASSYEQYF.

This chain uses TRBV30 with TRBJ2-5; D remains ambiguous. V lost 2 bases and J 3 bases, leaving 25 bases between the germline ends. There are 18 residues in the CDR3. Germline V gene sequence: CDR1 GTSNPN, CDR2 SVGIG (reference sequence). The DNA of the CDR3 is TGTGCCTGGAGTAAATCGGTAGCAGGCTGGATCCGAGAAGAGACCCAGTACTTC. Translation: CAWSKSVAGWIREETQYF.

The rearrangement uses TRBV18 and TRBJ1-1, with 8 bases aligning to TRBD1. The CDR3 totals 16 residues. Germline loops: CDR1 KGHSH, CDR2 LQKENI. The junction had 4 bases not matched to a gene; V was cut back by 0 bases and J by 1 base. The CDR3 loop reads CASSPPTGGENTEAFF. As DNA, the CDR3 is TGTGCCAGCTCACCACCCACAGGGGGAGAGAACACTGAAGCTTTCTTT.

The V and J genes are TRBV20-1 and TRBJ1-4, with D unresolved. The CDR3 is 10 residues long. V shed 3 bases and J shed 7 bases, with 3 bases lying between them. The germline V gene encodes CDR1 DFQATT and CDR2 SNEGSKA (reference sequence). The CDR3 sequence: CSARAEKLFF. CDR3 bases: TGCAGTGCTAGGGCTGAAAAACTGTTTTTT.

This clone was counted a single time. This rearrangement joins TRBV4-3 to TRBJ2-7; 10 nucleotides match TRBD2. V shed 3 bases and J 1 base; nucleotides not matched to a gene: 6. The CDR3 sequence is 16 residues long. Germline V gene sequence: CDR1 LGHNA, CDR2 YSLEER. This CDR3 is CASSQLAGGPSYEQYF. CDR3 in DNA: TGCGCCAGCAGCCAGTTAGCGGGAGGCCCTTCCTACGAGCAGTACTTC.

The CDR3 DNA is TGTGCCAGCAGCGTAGATGGGTTTGTAAGGGGCACTGAAGCTTTCTTT. Translation gives CASSVDGFVRGTEAFF. The gene calls are TRBV9 and TRBJ1-1; a weak D match, TRBD1 (5 bases). The CDR3 totals 16 residues. Trimming pared 0 bases from V and 4 bases from J, leaving 16 bases between. The germline gives CDR1 SGDLS, CDR2 YYNGEE.

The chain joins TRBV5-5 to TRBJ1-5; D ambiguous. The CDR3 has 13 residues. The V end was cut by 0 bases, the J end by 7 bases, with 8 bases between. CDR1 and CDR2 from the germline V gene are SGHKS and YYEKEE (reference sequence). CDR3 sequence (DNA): TGTGCCAGCAGCTTGGAAGGCCCCCAGCCCCAGCATTTT. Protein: CASSLEGPQPQHF.

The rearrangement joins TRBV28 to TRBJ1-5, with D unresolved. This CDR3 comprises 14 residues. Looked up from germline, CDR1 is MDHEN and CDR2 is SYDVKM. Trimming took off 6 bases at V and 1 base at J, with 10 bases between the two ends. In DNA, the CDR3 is TGTGCCAGCAGCCCGGCCGCCAGCAATCAGCCCCAGCATTTT. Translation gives CASSPAASNQPQHF.

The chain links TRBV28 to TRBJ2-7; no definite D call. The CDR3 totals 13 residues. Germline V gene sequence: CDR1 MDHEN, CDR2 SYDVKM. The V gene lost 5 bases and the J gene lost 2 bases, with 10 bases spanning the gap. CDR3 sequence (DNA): TGTGCCAGCAGTGGGTTTAGCCCCTACGAGCAGTACTTC. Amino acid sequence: CASSGFSPYEQYF. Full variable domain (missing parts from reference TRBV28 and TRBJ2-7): DVKVTQSSRYLVKRTGEKVFLECVQDMDHENMFWYRQDPGLGLRLIYFSYDVKMKEKGDIPEGYSVSREKKERFSLILESASTNQTSMYLCASSGFSPYEQYFGPGTRLTVT.

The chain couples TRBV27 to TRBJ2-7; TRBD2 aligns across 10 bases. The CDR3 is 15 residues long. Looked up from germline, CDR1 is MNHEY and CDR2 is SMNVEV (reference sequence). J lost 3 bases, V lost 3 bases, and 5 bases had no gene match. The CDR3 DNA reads TGTGCCAGCAGTTTTTTGGGACTAGCGAACTACGAGCAGTACTTC. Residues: CASSFLGLANYEQYF.

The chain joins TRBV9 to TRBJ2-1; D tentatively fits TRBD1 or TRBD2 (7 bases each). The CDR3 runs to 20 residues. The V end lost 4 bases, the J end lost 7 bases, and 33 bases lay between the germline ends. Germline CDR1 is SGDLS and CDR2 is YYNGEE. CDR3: CASSNHRGGDTSFGRNEQFF. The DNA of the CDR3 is TGTGCCAGCAGCAACCACAGGGGAGGGGATACTAGTTTTGGGAGAAATGAGCAGTTCTTC.

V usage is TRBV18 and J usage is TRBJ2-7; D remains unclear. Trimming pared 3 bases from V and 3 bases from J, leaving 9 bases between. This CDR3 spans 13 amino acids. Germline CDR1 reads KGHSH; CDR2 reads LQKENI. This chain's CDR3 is CASSPDPVYEQYF. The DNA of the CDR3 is TGTGCCAGCTCACCTGATCCAGTCTACGAGCAGTACTTC.

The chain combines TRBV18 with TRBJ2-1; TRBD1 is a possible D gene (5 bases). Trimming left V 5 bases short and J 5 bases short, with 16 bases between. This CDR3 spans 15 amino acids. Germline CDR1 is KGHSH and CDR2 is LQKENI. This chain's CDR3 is CASSAELQVNNEQFF. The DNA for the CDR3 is TGTGCCAGCTCAGCAGAGCTACAGGTAAACAATGAGCAGTTCTTC.

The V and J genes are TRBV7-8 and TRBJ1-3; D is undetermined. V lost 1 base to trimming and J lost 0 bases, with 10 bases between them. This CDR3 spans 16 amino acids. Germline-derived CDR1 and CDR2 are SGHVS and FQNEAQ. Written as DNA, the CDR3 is TGTGCCAGCAGCTTAGGGGCGGGGAGCTCTGGAAACACCATATATTTT. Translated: CASSLGAGSSGNTIYF. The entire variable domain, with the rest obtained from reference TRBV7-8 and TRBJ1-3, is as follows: GAGVSQSPRYKVAKRGQDVALRCDPISGHVSLFWYQQALGQGPEFLTYFQNEAQLDKSGLPSDRFFAERPEGSVSTLKIQRTQQEDSAVYLCASSLGAGSSGNTIYFGEGSWLTVV.

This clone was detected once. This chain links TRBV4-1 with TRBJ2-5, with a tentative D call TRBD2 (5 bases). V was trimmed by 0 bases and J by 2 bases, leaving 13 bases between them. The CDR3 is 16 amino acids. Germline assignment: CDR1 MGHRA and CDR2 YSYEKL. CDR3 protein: CASSQDGSGKQETQYF. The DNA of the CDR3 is TGCGCCAGCAGCCAAGACGGAAGCGGTAAACAAGAGACCCAGTACTTC.

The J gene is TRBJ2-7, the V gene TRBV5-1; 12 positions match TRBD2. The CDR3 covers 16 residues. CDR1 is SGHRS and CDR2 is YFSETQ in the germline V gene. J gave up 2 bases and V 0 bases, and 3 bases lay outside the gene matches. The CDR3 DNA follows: TGCGCCAGCAGCTTGGTTTCTAGCGGGGGGGCCTACGAGCAGTACTTC. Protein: CASSLVSSGGAYEQYF.

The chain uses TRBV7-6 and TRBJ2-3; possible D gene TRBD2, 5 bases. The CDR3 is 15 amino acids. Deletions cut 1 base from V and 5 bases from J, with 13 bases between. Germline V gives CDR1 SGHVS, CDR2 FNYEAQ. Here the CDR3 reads CASSLGSGIRDTQYF. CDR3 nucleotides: TGTGCCAGCAGCTTAGGGTCCGGGATCAGAGATACGCAGTATTTT.

The CDR3 DNA reads TGTGCCATCAGTGAGTTGACTAGCGGGCGATGGGTCAATGAGCAGTTCTTC. As protein: CAISELTSGRWVNEQFF. The chain employs TRBV10-3 and TRBJ2-1; 10 bases match TRBD2. V dropped 1 base and J dropped 6; count of bases not matched to a gene: 9. The CDR3 contains 17 residues. Germline-derived CDR1 and CDR2 are ENHRY and SYGVKD.

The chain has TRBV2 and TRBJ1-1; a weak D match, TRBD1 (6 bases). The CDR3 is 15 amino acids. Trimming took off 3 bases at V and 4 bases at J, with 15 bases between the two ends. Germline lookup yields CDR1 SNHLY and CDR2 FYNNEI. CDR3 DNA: TGTGCCAGCAGTGAGGAGGGGGAAGGTGGCACTGAAGCTTTCTTT. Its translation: CASSEEGEGGTEAFF. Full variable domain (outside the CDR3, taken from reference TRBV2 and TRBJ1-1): EPEVTQTPSHQVTQMGQEVILRCVPISNHLYFYWYRQILGQKVEFLVSFYNNEISEKSEIFDDQFSVERPDGSNFTLKIRSTKLEDSAMYFCASSEEGEGGTEAFFGQGTRLTVV.

The CDR3 is CATSTSGSSGRAGEQFF. In nucleotides, the CDR3 is TGTGCCACCAGCACCTCCGGGAGTAGCGGGAGGGCCGGGGAGCAGTTCTTC. The chain recombines TRBV15 with TRBJ2-1, with 11 bases aligning to TRBD2. From germline, CDR1 is LNHNV and CDR2 YYDKDF (reference sequence). Trimming cost V 4 bases and J 10 bases; bases outside gene matches: 15. The CDR3 loop spans 17 amino acids.

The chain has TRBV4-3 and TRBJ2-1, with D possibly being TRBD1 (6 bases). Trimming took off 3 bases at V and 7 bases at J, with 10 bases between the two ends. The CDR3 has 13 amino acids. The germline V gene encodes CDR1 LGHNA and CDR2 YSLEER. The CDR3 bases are TGCGCCAGCAGCCACCCAGGGGAGAATGAGCAGTTCTTC. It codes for CASSHPGENEQFF.

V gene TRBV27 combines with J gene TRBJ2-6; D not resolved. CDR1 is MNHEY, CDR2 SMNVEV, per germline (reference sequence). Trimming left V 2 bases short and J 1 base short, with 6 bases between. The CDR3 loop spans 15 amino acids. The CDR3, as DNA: TGTGCCAGCAGTTTAGAGGCGTCTGGGGCCAACGTCCTGACTTTC. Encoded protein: CASSLEASGANVLTF.